This T cell receptor (beta chain) originates from a study of early T cells in non-severe SARS-CoV-2 infection. Study-level findings and limits: Matching with VDJdb favored anti-spike CD8 responses (missing private and CD4 specificities).

The V gene lost 5 bases and the J gene lost 2 bases, with 11 bases spanning the gap. Germline V gives CDR1 SGHVS, CDR2 FNYEAQ. This CDR3 region has 14 residues. Comment on this clonotype: Its antigen is not identified.

Researchers tagged individual cDNA molecules with unique molecular identifiers. TCRdb ran MiXCR on the 5' RACE reads and lists one entry per CDR3 protein. The sample carries 70,000 or so distinct CDR3 sequences, around 9.1% recorded once. V gene TRBV7-6 combines with J gene TRBJ2-3; D unresolved. The TCR sequence derives from an adult who was a healthcare worker with PCR-confirmed SARS-CoV-2 infection or an uninfected control (not recorded which). This specimen was whole blood, taken at baseline. CDR3 sequence: CASSPDPITDTQYF. The CDR3 DNA sequence: TGTGCCAGCAGCCCGGACCCAATCACAGATACGCAGTATTTT.